The text below deals with one T cell receptor (beta chain). Sequenced by immunoSEQ multiplex PCR; TCRdb stores in-frame clones only, minus some. The profile covers tens of thousands of clones, with 90% to 95% appearing a single time and more than 0.85% taken by the ten largest. This sample is part of a study of T cell changes during pregnancy in multiple sclerosis. Trimming removed 1 base from V and 6 bases from J; junction bases left unmatched: 3. CDR1 and CDR2 from the germline V gene are LNHDA and SQIVND (reference sequence). The CDR3 has 16 amino acids. Sequenced here: peripheral blood, sampled in the second trimester of pregnancy. V and J are TRBV19 and TRBJ2-1, with TRBD2 identical over 13 bases. The receptor's source is a female donor with multiple sclerosis, enrolled in a pregnancy study. CDR3 sequence reads: CASSIVGLAGVNEQFF. The CDR3 DNA sequence: TGTGCCAGTAGTATAGTCGGACTAGCGGGAGTCAATGAGCAGTTCTTC.